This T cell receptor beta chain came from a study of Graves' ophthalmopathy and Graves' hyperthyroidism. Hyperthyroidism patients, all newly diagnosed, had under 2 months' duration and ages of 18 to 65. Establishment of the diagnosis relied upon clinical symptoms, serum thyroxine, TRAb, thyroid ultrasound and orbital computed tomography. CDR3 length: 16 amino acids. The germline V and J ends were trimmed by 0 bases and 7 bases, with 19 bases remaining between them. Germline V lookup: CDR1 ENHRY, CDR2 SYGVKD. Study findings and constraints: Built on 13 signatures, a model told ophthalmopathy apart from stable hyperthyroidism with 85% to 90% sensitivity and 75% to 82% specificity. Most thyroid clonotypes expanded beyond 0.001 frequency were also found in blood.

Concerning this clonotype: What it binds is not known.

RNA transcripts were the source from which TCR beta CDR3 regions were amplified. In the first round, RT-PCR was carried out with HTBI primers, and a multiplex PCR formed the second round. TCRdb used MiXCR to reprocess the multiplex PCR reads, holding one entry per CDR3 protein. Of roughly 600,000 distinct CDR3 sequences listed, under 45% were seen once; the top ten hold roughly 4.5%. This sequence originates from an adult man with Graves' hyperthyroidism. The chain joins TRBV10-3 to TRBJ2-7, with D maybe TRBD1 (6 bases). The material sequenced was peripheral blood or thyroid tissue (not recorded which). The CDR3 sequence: CAISESNSRGFNEQYF. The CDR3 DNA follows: TGTGCCATCAGTGAGTCGAATTCCAGGGGCTTCAATGAGCAGTACTTC.